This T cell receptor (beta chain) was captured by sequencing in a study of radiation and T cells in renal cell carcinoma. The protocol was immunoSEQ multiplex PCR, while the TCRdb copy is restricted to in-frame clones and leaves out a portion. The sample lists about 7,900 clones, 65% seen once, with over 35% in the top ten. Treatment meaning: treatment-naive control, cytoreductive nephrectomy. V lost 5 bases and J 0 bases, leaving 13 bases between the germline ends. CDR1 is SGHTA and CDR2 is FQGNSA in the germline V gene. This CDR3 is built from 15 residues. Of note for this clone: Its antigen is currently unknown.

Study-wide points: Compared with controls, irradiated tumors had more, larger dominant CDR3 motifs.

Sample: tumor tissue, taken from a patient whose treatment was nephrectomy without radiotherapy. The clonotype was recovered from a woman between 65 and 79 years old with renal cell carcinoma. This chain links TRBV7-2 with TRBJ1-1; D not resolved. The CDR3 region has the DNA TGTGCCAGCAGCACTACGGCCTTGATGAACACTGAAGCTTTCTTT. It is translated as CASSTTALMNTEAFF. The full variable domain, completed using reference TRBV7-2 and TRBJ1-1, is GAGVSQSPSNKVTEKGKDVELRCDPISGHTALYWYRQSLGQGLEFLIYFQGNSAPDKSGLPSDRFSAERTGGSVSTLTIQRTQQEDSAVYLCASSTTALMNTEAFFGQGTRLTVV.